A selection of T cell receptor beta chains follows, all from one sample in a study of regulatory T cells in long-lasting Graves disease. From the multiplex PCR reads, TCRdb called clonotypes with MiXCR, one entry per CDR3 protein. This table has about 500,000 distinct CDR3 sequences, about 12% appearing once. This sample was shared with a second study, whose subject was T cells in Graves' hyperthyroidism and ophthalmopathy.

Sequenced here: peripheral blood mononuclear cells (PBMCs), sampled at new diagnosis, from a patient treated with antithyroid drugs. All receptors derive from a woman aged 25 to 39 with Graves disease. Each CDR3 is given with its conserved first and last residue. D genes are given only for firm matches. Clone size is given for some rows only: seen once, a few or many times, or a class if the clone is expanded.

v_call: TRBV7-8
d_call: -
j_call: TRBJ2-7
clone_size: many
cdr3_nt: TGTGCCAGCAGCCCCCGGACAAGGACCAAAGGTTACGAGCAGTACTTC
cdr3_aa: CASSPRTRTKGYEQYF

v_call: TRBV6-5
d_call: TRBD1
j_call: TRBJ1-2
clone_size: few
cdr3_nt: TGTGCCAGCAGTTACTGGCCCGACAGGGGCGCCTATGGCTACACCTTC
cdr3_aa: CASSYWPDRGAYGYTF

v_call: TRBV28
d_call: -
j_call: TRBJ1-5
clone_size: many
cdr3_nt: TGTGCCAGCAGTTTACGGGGTTACGATAGCAATCAGCCCCAGCATTTT
cdr3_aa: CASSLRGYDSNQPQHF

v_call: TRBV27
d_call: -
j_call: TRBJ1-5
clone_size: -
cdr3_nt: TGTGCCAGCAGAAGGGGGGAATACAATCAGCCCCAGCATTTT
cdr3_aa: CASRRGEYNQPQHF

v_call: TRBV30
d_call: -
j_call: TRBJ1-5
clone_size: -
cdr3_nt: TGTGCCTGGAGTCCGATACAGGGTCTTCAGCCCCAGCATTTT
cdr3_aa: CAWSPIQGLQPQHF

v_call: TRBV6-2/TRBV6-3
d_call: TRBD1
j_call: TRBJ2-7
clone_size: many
cdr3_nt: TGTGCCAGCAGTGAAGTTAAGAGTTGGGACAGTGGTATCGACGAGCAGTACTTC
cdr3_aa: CASSEVKSWDSGIDEQYF

v_call: TRBV20-1
d_call: TRBD2
j_call: TRBJ2-1
clone_size: few
cdr3_nt: TGCAGTGCTTACCGGACTAGCGGGAGCATATATGAGCAGTTCTTC
cdr3_aa: CSAYRTSGSIYEQFF

v_call: TRBV12-5
d_call: -
j_call: TRBJ2-7
clone_size: many
cdr3_nt: TGTGCTAGTGGTTTGCCCGGGACCCCCTACGAGCAGTACTTC
cdr3_aa: CASGLPGTPYEQYF

v_call: TRBV20-1
d_call: -
j_call: TRBJ2-2
clone_size: many
cdr3_nt: TGCAGTGCTAGTAGGGACATCAACACCGGGGAGCTGTTTTTT
cdr3_aa: CSASRDINTGELFF

v_call: TRBV7-9
d_call: TRBD1
j_call: TRBJ2-1
clone_size: many
cdr3_nt: TGTGCCAGCAGCTTAGAGGTTTTGGTCGGGACAGGGCCTTACAATGAGCAGTTCTTC
cdr3_aa: CASSLEVLVGTGPYNEQFF

v_call: TRBV14
d_call: -
j_call: TRBJ1-4
clone_size: many
cdr3_nt: TGTGCCAGCAGCCTTGGGGAAATTGTTCGGGAAAAACTGTTTTTT
cdr3_aa: CASSLGEIVREKLFF

v_call: TRBV19
d_call: -
j_call: TRBJ1-1
clone_size: many
cdr3_nt: TGTGCCAGTAGTATAGATAGGAGAAACGAAGCTTTCTTT
cdr3_aa: CASSIDRRNEAFF

v_call: TRBV20-1
d_call: TRBD2
j_call: TRBJ2-7
clone_size: -
cdr3_nt: TGCAGTGCCCGCCGGAGACTAGCGGGAGAGAGGGCCTACGAGCAGTACTTC
cdr3_aa: CSARRRLAGERAYEQYF

v_call: TRBV30
d_call: -
j_call: TRBJ1-1
clone_size: few
cdr3_nt: TGTGCCTGGGGCCTCCGCGGGGGCACTGGAGCTTTCTTT
cdr3_aa: CAWGLRGGTGAFF

v_call: TRBV4-1
d_call: -
j_call: TRBJ1-5
clone_size: many
cdr3_nt: -
cdr3_aa: CASSQGYLGTGNQPQHF

v_call: TRBV30
d_call: -
j_call: TRBJ1-3
clone_size: many
cdr3_nt: TGTGCCTCGCCGTCGACAGCTGGAAACACCATATATTTT
cdr3_aa: CASPSTAGNTIYF

v_call: TRBV6-5
d_call: TRBD2
j_call: TRBJ2-5
clone_size: many
cdr3_nt: TGTGCCAGCAGTTACTCGAGGCGGGAGGCCCAAGAGACCCAGTACTTC
cdr3_aa: CASSYSRREAQETQYF

v_call: TRBV6-1
d_call: TRBD1
j_call: TRBJ1-2
clone_size: -
cdr3_nt: TGTGCCAGCTGGCAGGGGGCGACCCTCCTCGGCTACACCTTC
cdr3_aa: CASWQGATLLGYTF

v_call: TRBV28
d_call: TRBD1
j_call: TRBJ2-7
clone_size: many
cdr3_nt: TGTGCCAGCAGCGGGGGGGGACAGGGGGCCTTACAGTACTTC
cdr3_aa: CASSGGGQGALQYF

v_call: TRBV30
d_call: -
j_call: TRBJ1-2
clone_size: many
cdr3_nt: TGTGCCTGGAGTGTCCAGGGAGCCTATGGCTACACCTTC
cdr3_aa: CAWSVQGAYGYTF

v_call: TRBV2
d_call: -
j_call: TRBJ2-5
clone_size: many
cdr3_nt: TGTGCCAGCAGTGAACTAGACGGGACCCAGTACTTC
cdr3_aa: CASSELDGTQYF

v_call: TRBV28
d_call: -
j_call: TRBJ2-7
clone_size: many
cdr3_nt: TGTGCCAGCAGCCCCCAGCGCCCAGGCGGCAACGAGCAGTACTTC
cdr3_aa: CASSPQRPGGNEQYF

v_call: TRBV28
d_call: -
j_call: TRBJ1-1
clone_size: few
cdr3_nt: TGTGCCAGCAGTTTGTCCCCACCTGAAGCTTTCTTT
cdr3_aa: CASSLSPPEAFF

v_call: TRBV6-1
d_call: -
j_call: TRBJ1-1
clone_size: once
cdr3_nt: TGTGCCAGCAGTCCGCGGGCGGGCCGTCGGACTGAAGCTTTCTTT
cdr3_aa: CASSPRAGRRTEAFF

v_call: TRBV9
d_call: TRBD2
j_call: TRBJ2-7
clone_size: many
cdr3_nt: TGTGCCAGCAGCGTAGAAGGGACTAGCGCCTACGAGCAGTACTTC
cdr3_aa: CASSVEGTSAYEQYF

v_call: TRBV19
d_call: -
j_call: TRBJ2-3
clone_size: few
cdr3_nt: TGTGCCAGTAGTATTGACTCGAGCACAGATACGCAGTATTTT
cdr3_aa: CASSIDSSTDTQYF

v_call: TRBV19
d_call: -
j_call: TRBJ2-1
clone_size: many
cdr3_nt: TGTGCCAGTAGTATATGGGGCCGGTCGACGGAGCAGTTCTTC
cdr3_aa: CASSIWGRSTEQFF

v_call: TRBV18
d_call: TRBD2
j_call: TRBJ2-1
clone_size: many
cdr3_nt: TGTGCCAGCTCACCTCCTAGCGGGAGGGTATACAATGAGCAGTTCTTC
cdr3_aa: CASSPPSGRVYNEQFF

v_call: TRBV11-2
d_call: -
j_call: TRBJ2-5
clone_size: many
cdr3_nt: TGTGCCAGCAGTCGCGGGGCAGCCGAGACCCAGTACTTC
cdr3_aa: CASSRGAAETQYF

v_call: TRBV19
d_call: -
j_call: TRBJ2-3
clone_size: few
cdr3_nt: TGTGCCAGTAGTACAGTTGGCGGAGAGAACACAGATACGCAGTATTTT
cdr3_aa: CASSTVGGENTDTQYF

v_call: TRBV14
d_call: TRBD2
j_call: TRBJ2-1
clone_size: many
cdr3_nt: TGTGCCAGCAGCCAAGTTTGGGGGACTATCAATGAGCAGTTCTTC
cdr3_aa: CASSQVWGTINEQFF

v_call: TRBV4-1
d_call: TRBD2
j_call: TRBJ2-1
clone_size: -
cdr3_nt: TGCGCCAGCAGCCCCCCCTGGGCCCGGGAGGTCGATGAGCAGTTCTTC
cdr3_aa: CASSPPWAREVDEQFF

v_call: TRBV25-1
d_call: TRBD2
j_call: TRBJ2-2
clone_size: many
cdr3_nt: TGTGCCAGCAGTGAATGGGAGGGAGGGCCGACGGGGGACGGGGAGCTGTTTTTT
cdr3_aa: CASSEWEGGPTGDGELFF

v_call: TRBV30
d_call: -
j_call: TRBJ1-6
clone_size: -
cdr3_nt: TGTGCCTGGGACCCCCTCTATAATTCACCCCTCCACTTT
cdr3_aa: CAWDPLYNSPLHF

v_call: TRBV6-1
d_call: -
j_call: TRBJ2-7
clone_size: many
cdr3_nt: TGTGCCAGCAGGGTTAGGGGAAGGTACGAGCAGTACTTC
cdr3_aa: CASRVRGRYEQYF

v_call: TRBV6-1
d_call: -
j_call: TRBJ2-2
clone_size: many
cdr3_nt: TGTGCCAGCAGACGGGTAGCCGGGGAGCTGTTTTTT
cdr3_aa: CASRRVAGELFF

v_call: TRBV7-8
d_call: -
j_call: TRBJ1-6
clone_size: many
cdr3_nt: TGTGCCAGCAGCTTAAGTCAGGCGAATTCACCCCTCCACTTT
cdr3_aa: CASSLSQANSPLHF

v_call: TRBV7-2
d_call: -
j_call: TRBJ1-2
clone_size: many
cdr3_nt: TGTGCCAGCAGCTCTCCCTGGGACAAGGGCGGCTACACCTTC
cdr3_aa: CASSSPWDKGGYTF

v_call: TRBV20-1
d_call: -
j_call: TRBJ2-7
clone_size: many
cdr3_nt: TGCAGTGCTAGACGCCCTGTCACACCTTACGAGCAGTACTTC
cdr3_aa: CSARRPVTPYEQYF

v_call: TRBV7-2
d_call: -
j_call: TRBJ1-3
clone_size: many
cdr3_nt: TGTGCCAGCAGCGCCCAGACCCGCGGACACTCTGGAAACACCATATATTTT
cdr3_aa: CASSAQTRGHSGNTIYF

v_call: TRBV11-2
d_call: -
j_call: TRBJ2-7
clone_size: once
cdr3_nt: TGTGCCAGCAGCTTTTCCCCAAGTGTTGGGTTTAGCTACGAGCAGTACTTC
cdr3_aa: CASSFSPSVGFSYEQYF

v_call: TRBV18
d_call: -
j_call: TRBJ2-7
clone_size: few
cdr3_nt: TGTGCCAGCTCACCCGGCAGCAGCTCCTACGAGCAGTACTTC
cdr3_aa: CASSPGSSSYEQYF

v_call: TRBV28
d_call: -
j_call: TRBJ1-6
clone_size: many
cdr3_nt: TGTGCCAGCAGCCCCCCAACCCGAGGGTCCGGAGTCGATTCACCCCTCCACTTT
cdr3_aa: CASSPPTRGSGVDSPLHF

v_call: TRBV10-1
d_call: TRBD2
j_call: TRBJ2-1
clone_size: few
cdr3_nt: TGCGCCAGCACTTACCCTAGCGGGAGGAAAAATGAGCAGTTCTTC
cdr3_aa: CASTYPSGRKNEQFF

v_call: TRBV10-3
d_call: -
j_call: TRBJ2-7
clone_size: many
cdr3_nt: TGTGCCATCAGCTCCCCGCCATATGGGAGGAGAATCTACGAGCAGTACTTC
cdr3_aa: CAISSPPYGRRIYEQYF

v_call: TRBV5-1
d_call: TRBD2
j_call: TRBJ2-1
clone_size: -
cdr3_nt: TGCGCCAGCAGCTTCGGGCTAGCGGGAGGAGTCAATGAGCAGTTCTTC
cdr3_aa: CASSFGLAGGVNEQFF

v_call: TRBV2
d_call: TRBD2
j_call: TRBJ2-1
clone_size: many
cdr3_nt: TGTGCCAGCATCTCCGGGACTAGTCCTCTCTTC
cdr3_aa: CASISGTSPLF

v_call: TRBV6-2/TRBV6-3
d_call: TRBD2
j_call: TRBJ2-1
clone_size: many
cdr3_nt: TGTGCCAGCAGGCGGACTAGCGGGACCTACAATGAGCAGTTCTTC
cdr3_aa: CASRRTSGTYNEQFF

v_call: TRBV18
d_call: -
j_call: TRBJ1-1
clone_size: many
cdr3_nt: TGTGCCAGCTCACAAAGACTGACAAACACTGAAGCTTTCTTT
cdr3_aa: CASSQRLTNTEAFF

v_call: TRBV20-1
d_call: -
j_call: TRBJ2-1
clone_size: few
cdr3_nt: TGCAGTGCTAGGCCAGGGGGGACTTTCTACAATGAGCAGTTCTTC
cdr3_aa: CSARPGGTFYNEQFF

v_call: TRBV28
d_call: TRBD2
j_call: TRBJ2-2
clone_size: many
cdr3_nt: TGTGCCAGCACCACGGATAGGGCGGGAGCCGCGAGGACCGGGGAGCTGTTTTTT
cdr3_aa: CASTTDRAGAARTGELFF

v_call: TRBV4-3
d_call: TRBD2
j_call: TRBJ2-3
clone_size: many
cdr3_nt: TGCGCCAGCAGCCAAGTATACGGGAGGGGTACAGATACGCAGTATTTT
cdr3_aa: CASSQVYGRGTDTQYF

v_call: TRBV4-2
d_call: -
j_call: TRBJ2-3
clone_size: -
cdr3_nt: TGTGCCAGCAGCCAAGATGGGCGGAATACGCAGTATTTT
cdr3_aa: CASSQDGRNTQYF

v_call: TRBV19
d_call: -
j_call: TRBJ2-4
clone_size: -
cdr3_nt: TGTGCCAGTAGTACAGGGATCAAAAACATTCAGTACTTC
cdr3_aa: CASSTGIKNIQYF

v_call: TRBV5-1
d_call: TRBD1
j_call: TRBJ2-7
clone_size: few
cdr3_nt: TGCGCCAGCGCTCGGAGGCAGGGGGCCTACGAGCAGTACTTC
cdr3_aa: CASARRQGAYEQYF

v_call: TRBV18
d_call: -
j_call: TRBJ1-1
clone_size: -
cdr3_nt: TGTGCCAGCTCACGACCGTCCGCGGGGAACACTGAAGCTTTCTTT
cdr3_aa: CASSRPSAGNTEAFF

v_call: TRBV5-1
d_call: -
j_call: TRBJ1-3
clone_size: -
cdr3_nt: TGCGCCAGCAGCTTGGATGGTTACTCTGGAAACACCATATATTTT
cdr3_aa: CASSLDGYSGNTIYF